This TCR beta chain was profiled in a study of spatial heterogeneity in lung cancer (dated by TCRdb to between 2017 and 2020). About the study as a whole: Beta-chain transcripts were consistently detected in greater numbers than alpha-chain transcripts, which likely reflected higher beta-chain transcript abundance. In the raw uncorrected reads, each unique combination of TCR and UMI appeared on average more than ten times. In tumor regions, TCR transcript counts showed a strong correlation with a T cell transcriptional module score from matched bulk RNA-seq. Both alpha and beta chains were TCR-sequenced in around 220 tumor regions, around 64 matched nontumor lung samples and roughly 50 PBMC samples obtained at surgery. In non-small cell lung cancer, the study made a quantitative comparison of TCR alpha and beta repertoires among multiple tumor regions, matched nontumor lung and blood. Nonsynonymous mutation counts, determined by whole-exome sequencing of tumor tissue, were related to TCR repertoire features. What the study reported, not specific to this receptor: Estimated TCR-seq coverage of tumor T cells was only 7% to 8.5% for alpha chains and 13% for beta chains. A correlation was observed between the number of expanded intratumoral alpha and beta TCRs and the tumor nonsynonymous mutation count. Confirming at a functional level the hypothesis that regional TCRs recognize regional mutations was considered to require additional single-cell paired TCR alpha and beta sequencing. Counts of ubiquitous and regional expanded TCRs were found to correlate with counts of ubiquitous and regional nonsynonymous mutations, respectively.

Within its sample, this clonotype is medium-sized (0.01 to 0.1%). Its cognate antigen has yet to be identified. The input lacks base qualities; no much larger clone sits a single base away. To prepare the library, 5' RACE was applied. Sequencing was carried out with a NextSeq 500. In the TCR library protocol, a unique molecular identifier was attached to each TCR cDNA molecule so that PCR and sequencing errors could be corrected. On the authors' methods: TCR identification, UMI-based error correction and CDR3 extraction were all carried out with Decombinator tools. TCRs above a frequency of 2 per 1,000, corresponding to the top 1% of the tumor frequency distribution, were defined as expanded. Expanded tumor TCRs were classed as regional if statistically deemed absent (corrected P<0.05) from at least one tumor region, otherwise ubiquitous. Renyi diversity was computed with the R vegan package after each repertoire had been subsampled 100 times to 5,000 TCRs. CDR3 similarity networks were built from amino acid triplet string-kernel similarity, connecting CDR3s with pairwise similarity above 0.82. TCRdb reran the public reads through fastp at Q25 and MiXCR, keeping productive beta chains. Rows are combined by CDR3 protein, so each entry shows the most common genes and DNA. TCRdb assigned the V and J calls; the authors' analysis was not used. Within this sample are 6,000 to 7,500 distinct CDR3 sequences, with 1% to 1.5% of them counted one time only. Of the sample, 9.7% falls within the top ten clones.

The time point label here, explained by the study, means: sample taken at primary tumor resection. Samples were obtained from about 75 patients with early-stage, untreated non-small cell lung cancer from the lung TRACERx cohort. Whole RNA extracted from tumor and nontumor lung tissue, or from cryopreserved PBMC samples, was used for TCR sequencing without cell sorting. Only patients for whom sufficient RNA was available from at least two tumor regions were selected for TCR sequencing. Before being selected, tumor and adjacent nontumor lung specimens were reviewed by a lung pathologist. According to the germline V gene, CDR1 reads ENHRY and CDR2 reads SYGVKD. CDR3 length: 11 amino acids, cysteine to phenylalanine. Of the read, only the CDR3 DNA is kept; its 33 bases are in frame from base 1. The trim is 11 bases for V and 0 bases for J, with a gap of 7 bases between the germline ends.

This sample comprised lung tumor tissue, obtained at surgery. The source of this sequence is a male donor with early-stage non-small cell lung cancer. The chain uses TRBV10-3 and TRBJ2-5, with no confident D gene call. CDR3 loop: CAVGNQETQYF. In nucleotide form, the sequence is TGTGCCGTAGGAAACCAAGAGACCCAGTACTTC.